Following are 29 T cell receptor beta chains from one sample sequenced in a study of CD8 T cells in Susac syndrome. RNA was extracted with the RNeasy kit, and a quantity of roughly 0.5 to 1 ug was reverse transcribed using random hexamers. TCRdb called the immunoSEQ multiplex PCR reads again in MiXCR, with one record for every CDR3 protein. The repertoire has about 200,000 distinct CDR3 sequences, just under 95% of them found once; the top ten carry approximately 0.082%. What was sequenced was CD4+ T cells from PBMCs. All receptors come from a human donor with multiple sclerosis.

In this sample, this clonotype turned up a few times. This sequence joins TRBV18 and TRBJ2-5, with D possibly matching TRBD2 (5 bases). Germline lookup yields CDR1 KGHSH and CDR2 LQKENI. The CDR3 sequence is 13 residues long. V was pared by 6 bases and J by 4 bases, with 12 bases between. The DNA of the CDR3 is TGTGCCAGCTCTCCGGAGGCTTTAGAGACCCAGTACTTC. Its protein is CASSPEALETQYF.

In DNA form, the CDR3 reads TGTGCCAGTAGTGTGGGGGACAGGGTAGTTTCACCCCTCCACTTT. Protein product: CASSVGDRVVSPLHF. The chain has TRBV19 and TRBJ1-6; TRBD1 agrees at 9 bases. The junction had 8 bases not matched to a gene; V was cut back by 5 bases and J by 9 bases. There are 15 residues in the CDR3. Germline CDR1 and CDR2: LNHDA and SQIVND (reference sequence).

The chain recombines TRBV6-6 with TRBJ2-3; unclear D gene. The CDR3 covers 15 residues. V lost 6 bases and J lost 3, with 16 bases in between. Germline loops: CDR1 MNHNY, CDR2 SVGAGI (reference sequence). CDR3 coding DNA: TGTGCCAGCAGAGAGAGGAGAGGAAGAACAGATACGCAGTATTTT. This translates into CASRERRGRTDTQYF.

This chain joins TRBV9 and TRBJ1-1, with a possible D match to TRBD1 (6 bases). V lost 3 bases to trimming and J lost 0 bases, with 12 bases between them. The CDR3 has 15 amino acids. Germline V gives CDR1 SGDLS, CDR2 YYNGEE. The chain's CDR3 is CASSAKTGLNTEAFF. The CDR3 DNA is TGTGCCAGCAGCGCGAAAACAGGGTTGAACACTGAAGCTTTCTTT.

The chain uses TRBV11-2 and TRBJ1-2, with D perhaps matching TRBD1 (6 bases). V gave up 2 bases and J gave up 3 bases, with 7 bases separating them. Germline CDR1 SGHAT, CDR2 FQNNGV. This CDR3 has 13 amino acids. CDR3 in amino acids: CASSLNRDYGYTF. CDR3 coding DNA: TGTGCCAGCAGCTTAAACAGGGACTATGGCTACACCTTC.

The rearrangement uses TRBV6-5 and TRBJ1-6; D uncertain. This CDR3 comprises 13 residues. V was cut by 4 bases and J by 8 bases, with 9 bases left in between. Germline V gene sequence: CDR1 MNHEY, CDR2 SVGAGI. CDR3 nucleotides: TGTGCCAGCAGTTCAGCCGCCTATTCACCCCTCCACTTT. This encodes CASSSAAYSPLHF.

This clonotype has a handful of counts. This rearrangement joins TRBV24-1 to TRBJ2-3; maybe TRBD2 (5 bases). V lost 2 bases and J 3 bases, leaving 5 bases between the germline ends. This CDR3 comprises 13 residues. The germline V gene has CDR1 KGHDR and CDR2 SFDVKD. The chain's CDR3 is CATSDSGTDTQYF. The CDR3 DNA sequence: TGTGCCACCAGTGATTCGGGGACAGATACGCAGTATTTT.

The chain combines TRBV2 with TRBJ1-1; D might be TRBD1 (6 bases). Germline CDR1 reads SNHLY; CDR2 reads FYNNEI. Trimming shortened V by 7 bases and J by 1 base, and 7 bases separated the two germline ends. This CDR3 is built from 12 residues. CDR3: CASNRANTEAFF. CDR3 sequence (DNA): TGTGCCAGCAACAGGGCGAACACTGAAGCTTTCTTT.

The genes are TRBV5-1 and TRBJ2-5; TRBD1 aligns across 10 bases. The V gene end was trimmed by 2 bases and the J gene end by 5 bases; junction bases not matched to a gene: 12. Germline CDR1 SGHRS, CDR2 YFSETQ. This CDR3 is 17 amino acids long. The DNA for the CDR3 is TGCGCCAGCAGCTTTAAAGACAGGGGGCTAATGATGGAGACCCAGTACTTC. As protein: CASSFKDRGLMMETQYF.

This sequence joins TRBV30 and TRBJ1-5; 8 bases are a match to TRBD1. Per germline, CDR1 GTSNPN and CDR2 SVGIG (reference sequence). The junction had 5 bases not matched to a gene; V was cut back by 3 bases and J by 4 bases. The CDR3 covers 14 residues. The CDR3 sequence is CAWSRTGWNQPQHF. The CDR3 bases are TGTGCCTGGAGCCGGACAGGGTGGAATCAGCCCCAGCATTTT.

This sequence joins TRBV3-1 and TRBJ1-1; D is ambiguous. CDR1 is LGHDT and CDR2 is YNNKEL in the germline V gene (reference sequence). The V end was cut by 1 base, the J end by 11 bases, with 11 bases between. The CDR3 runs 12 residues. CDR3 nucleotides: TGTGCCAGCAGCCAAGGAACAGCGGGGGCTTTCTTT. This gives the protein CASSQGTAGAFF.

V gene TRBV9 combines with J gene TRBJ1-6, with D perhaps TRBD1 (5 bases). The CDR3 loop spans 14 amino acids. Per the germline V gene, CDR1 is SGDLS and CDR2 is YYNGEE. Trimming removed 2 bases from V and 10 bases from J, with 13 bases in between. CDR3 bases: TGTGCCAGCAGCGTTTCCAGCCAGGGCTCACCCCTCCACTTT. Protein: CASSVSSQGSPLHF.

The chain is built from TRBV20-1 and TRBJ1-1; D not certain. The germline V gene encodes CDR1 DFQATT and CDR2 SNEGSKA (reference sequence). Trimming took 6 bases from V and 0 from J, leaving 17 bases between them. The CDR3 has 15 residues. CDR3 protein: CSAPRNSAVNTEAFF. CDR3 sequence (DNA): TGCAGTGCCCCCCGGAACTCGGCCGTGAACACTGAAGCTTTCTTT.

The chain carries TRBV5-1 and TRBJ2-5, with 7 bases lining up with TRBD1. The length of the CDR3 is 15 residues. The J segment lost 5 bases and the V segment lost 1 base, leaving 8 bases of the junction unmatched. Germline CDR1 SGHRS, CDR2 YFSETQ. DNA for the CDR3: TGCGCCAGCAGCTTGCCCAGACAGGGATGGGAGACCCAGTACTTC. Translating gives CASSLPRQGWETQYF.

V gene TRBV20-1 combines with J gene TRBJ2-2; D is perhaps TRBD1 or TRBD2 (5 bases each). Germline V gives CDR1 DFQATT, CDR2 SNEGSKA (reference sequence). The CDR3 length is 14 residues. V lost 5 bases to trimming and J lost 2 bases, with 12 bases between them. CDR3 DNA sequence: TGCAGTGCTTCAGAGGGGACCAACACCGGGGAGCTGTTTTTT. Translating it yields CSASEGTNTGELFF.

The chain employs TRBV11-3 and TRBJ2-3; 7 nucleotides line up with TRBD2. Trimming cost V 1 base and J 6 bases; bases outside gene matches: 10. Per the germline V gene, CDR1 is SGHNT and CDR2 is YENEEA. The CDR3 runs 16 residues. CDR3 nucleotides: TGTGCCAGCAGCTTAGTACCTGGCGGGGGAGGGGATACGCAGTATTTT. The encoded protein is CASSLVPGGGGDTQYF.

The chain couples TRBV15 to TRBJ2-3, with TRBD2 as a possible D gene (5 bases). The CDR3 is made up of 17 amino acids. Per germline, CDR1 LNHNV and CDR2 YYDKDF (reference sequence). With 0 bases removed from V and 8 bases from J, the gap between germline ends came to 21 bases. The CDR3 protein is CATSRDLGVGGAGTQYF. Here the CDR3 DNA reads TGTGCCACCAGCAGAGATCTTGGTGTGGGCGGTGCGGGTACGCAGTATTTT.

The rearrangement joins TRBV2 to TRBJ1-5, with D hard to call. The CDR3 is 14 residues long. The germline V and J ends were trimmed by 7 bases and 7 bases, with 17 bases remaining between them. Germline CDR1 reads SNHLY; CDR2 reads FYNNEI. The CDR3 DNA follows: TGTGCCAGCAACCTCGGACCGATCCCCCAGCCCCAGCATTTT. Protein: CASNLGPIPQPQHF.

This chain joins TRBV15 and TRBJ1-1, with D hard to call. Trimming took 1 base from V and 1 from J, leaving 10 bases between them. Per the germline V gene, CDR1 is LNHNV and CDR2 is YYDKDF (reference sequence). CDR3 length: 15 amino acids. The DNA for the CDR3 is TGTGCCACCAGCAGAGCGCGGGTCGGGAACACTGAAGCTTTCTTT. Amino acid sequence: CATSRARVGNTEAFF.

A single count supports this clonotype. The chain recombines TRBV29-1 with TRBJ1-2; TRBD1 is a possible D gene (6 bases). Deletions cut 5 bases from V and 3 bases from J, with 19 bases between. The length of the CDR3 is 15 residues. Germline CDR1 and CDR2: SQVTM and ANQGSEA. The CDR3 DNA reads TGCAGCGTTTCCCGCGGACAGTGGACAGACTATGGCTACACCTTC. This gives the protein CSVSRGQWTDYGYTF.

The rearrangement uses TRBV3-1 and TRBJ2-5; 9 bases align to TRBD1. After removal of 4 bases from V and 2 bases from J, the junction contained 14 bases not matched to a gene. The CDR3 is 18 amino acids. Germline CDR1 LGHDT, CDR2 YNNKEL (reference sequence). The CDR3 bases are TGTGCCAGCAGCCCCCTCCAACAGGGGGCCCGTCCACAAGAGACCCAGTACTTC. This codes for CASSPLQQGARPQETQYF.

V usage is TRBV4-1 and J usage is TRBJ2-3, with 10 bases lining up with TRBD2. V lost 0 bases to trimming and J lost 1 base; unmatched junction nucleotides: 1. Germline CDR1 is MGHRA and CDR2 is YSYEKL. This CDR3 comprises 16 residues. This CDR3 is CASSQDTSGGTDTQYF. The DNA for the CDR3 is TGCGCCAGCAGCCAAGACACTAGCGGGGGCACAGATACGCAGTATTTT.

The J gene is TRBJ1-1, the V gene TRBV3-1, with TRBD1 as a possible D gene (5 bases). CDR1 is LGHDT, CDR2 YNNKEL, per germline (reference sequence). The CDR3 is 16 amino acids. Trimming stripped 8 bases from V and 2 bases from J, with 21 bases between. The CDR3 region has the DNA TGTGCCAGCCAAACTATGGCTGGGACCTTAAACACTGAAGCTTTCTTT. Translation gives CASQTMAGTLNTEAFF.

The J gene is TRBJ2-1, the V gene TRBV7-2, with 12 nucleotides matching TRBD2. This CDR3 region has 16 residues. Looked up from germline, CDR1 is SGHTA and CDR2 is FQGNSA. With 5 bases clipped from V and 3 bases from J, the junction kept 5 bases outside the gene matches. CDR3 residues: CASSPRLAGDYNEQFF. CDR3 DNA sequence: TGTGCCAGCAGCCCGAGACTAGCGGGGGACTACAATGAGCAGTTCTTC.

The gene calls are TRBV3-1 and TRBJ2-3; TRBD2 is a possible D gene (7 bases). The V gene's germline CDR1 is LGHDT and CDR2 YNNKEL (reference sequence). The CDR3 covers 15 residues. V was shortened by 1 base and J by 4 bases, with 12 bases between the two germline ends. The CDR3 region has the DNA TGTGCCAGCAGCCAAGGGGGGGGCCCCCCAGATACGCAGTATTTT. Translation gives CASSQGGGPPDTQYF.

This chain uses TRBV2 with TRBJ1-2; perhaps TRBD1 as D (5 bases). CDR1 and CDR2 (germline): SNHLY, FYNNEI. Trimming pared 5 bases from V and 7 bases from J, leaving 14 bases between. The CDR3 is 13 residues long. The CDR3 region has the DNA TGTGCCAGCAGTCGGGACGGTCGGGCTGGCTACACCTTC. This sequence encodes CASSRDGRAGYTF.

This clonotype was picked up one time. This rearrangement joins TRBV12-3 or TRBV12-4 to TRBJ2-2; D is uncertain. The V end lost 6 bases, the J end lost 6 bases, and 5 bases lay between the germline ends. The CDR3 length is 11 residues. CDR3 loop: CASRAAGELFF. For the CDR3, the DNA is TGTGCCAGCAGGGCGGCCGGGGAGCTGTTTTTT.

In its sample, this clonotype was seen once. The chain employs TRBV29-1 and TRBJ1-1, with 7 bases matching TRBD1. This CDR3 region has 14 residues. The germline V gene has CDR1 SQVTM and CDR2 ANQGSEA. V lost 6 bases, J lost 2 bases, and 9 bases stayed unmatched. CDR3 in amino acids: CSVDRVWSNTEAFF. CDR3 coding DNA: TGCAGCGTCGACAGGGTCTGGAGTAACACTGAAGCTTTCTTT.

The chain couples TRBV5-6 to TRBJ2-1, with TRBD2 identical over 9 bases. The V gene end was trimmed by 5 bases and the J gene end by 2 bases; junction bases not matched to a gene: 5. Germline assignment: CDR1 SGHDT and CDR2 YYEEEE. The CDR3 is 15 residues long. The CDR3 sequence: CASSRIAGAYNEQFF. The CDR3 region has the DNA TGTGCCAGCAGTCGGATAGCGGGGGCCTACAATGAGCAGTTCTTC.